The sequence of this T cell receptor beta chain was determined in a study of T cell changes during pregnancy in multiple sclerosis. Clones were sequenced by immunoSEQ multiplex PCR, and TCRdb holds only the in-frame ones, with some missing. The sample carries about 99,000 clones, 80% to 95% recorded once. The CDR3 covers 15 residues. The germline CDR1 and CDR2 sequences are MDHEN and SYDVKM. Trimming took 8 bases from V and 1 from J; bases not matched to a gene: 8. This specimen was peripheral blood, taken after pregnancy. This clonotype was obtained from a female donor with multiple sclerosis, enrolled in a pregnancy study. V gene TRBV28 combines with J gene TRBJ2-3; 8 bases are shared with TRBD1. Here the CDR3 DNA reads TGTGCCAGCCGCTCCGTGGGACAGGGCACAGATACGCAGTATTTT. Protein product: CASRSVGQGTDTQYF.